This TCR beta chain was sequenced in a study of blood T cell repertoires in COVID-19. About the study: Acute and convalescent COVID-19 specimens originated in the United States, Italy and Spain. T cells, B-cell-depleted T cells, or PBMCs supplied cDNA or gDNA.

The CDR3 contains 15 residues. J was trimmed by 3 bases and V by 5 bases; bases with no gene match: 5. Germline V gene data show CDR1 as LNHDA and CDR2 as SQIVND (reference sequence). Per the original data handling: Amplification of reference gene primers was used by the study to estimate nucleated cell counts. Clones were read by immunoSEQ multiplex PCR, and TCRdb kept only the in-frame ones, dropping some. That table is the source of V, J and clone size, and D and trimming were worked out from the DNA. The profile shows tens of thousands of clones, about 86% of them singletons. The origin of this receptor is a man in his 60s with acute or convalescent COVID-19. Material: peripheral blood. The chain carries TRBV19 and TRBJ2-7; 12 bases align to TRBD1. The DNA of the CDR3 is TGTGCCAGTAGTGCGGGACAGGGGGCTCTCTACGAGCAGTACTTC. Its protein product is CASSAGQGALYEQYF.